Below are 11 T cell receptor beta chains sequenced from a single sample in a study of blood T cell repertoires in COVID-19. The method was immunoSEQ multiplex PCR; TCRdb's version includes in-frame clones alone and lacks a portion of them. The data hold approximately 170,000 clones, with roughly 91% observed a single time. Sample: peripheral blood. The receptors here all came from a man between 50 and 59 years old who had recovered from COVID-19.

This clone came up once. This chain links TRBV3-1 (or the pseudogene TRBV3-2) with TRBJ2-5; TRBD1 aligns across 11 bases. The length of the CDR3 is 16 residues. The trim removed 0 bases at V and 4 bases at J, leaving 4 bases unmatched. Germline V gives CDR1 LGHDT, CDR2 YNNKEL (reference sequence). CDR3 in amino acids: CASSQDGTGGGETQYF. For the CDR3, the DNA is TGTGCCAGCAGCCAAGATGGGACAGGGGGGGGAGAGACCCAGTACTTC.

The rearrangement uses TRBV7-8 and TRBJ2-7; 7 bases are a match to TRBD1. This CDR3 is built from 15 residues. Germline CDR1 and CDR2: SGHVS and FQNEAQ. The V and J ends lost 1 base and 6 bases, in that order; junction bases with no gene match: 9. The CDR3 loop reads CASSLETGTMREQYF. The CDR3 DNA sequence: TGTGCCAGCAGCTTAGAGACAGGGACCATGCGCGAGCAGTACTTC.

The J gene is TRBJ1-5, the V gene TRBV7-9, with 8 bases that match TRBD1. CDR1 is SEHNR and CDR2 is FQNEAQ in the germline V gene (reference sequence). The J segment lost 6 bases and the V segment lost 4 bases, leaving 2 bases of the junction unmatched. The CDR3 has 13 amino acids. CDR3 region: CASSSTGVQPQHF. The CDR3 DNA reads TGTGCCAGCAGCTCGACAGGGGTTCAGCCCCAGCATTTT.

The J gene is TRBJ2-3, the V gene TRBV14; D possibly corresponds to TRBD1 (5 bases). Germline V gene lookup returns CDR1 SGHDN and CDR2 FVKESK. With 0 bases removed from V and 0 bases from J, the gap between germline ends came to 10 bases. This CDR3 is built from 16 residues. The CDR3: CASSQDVQGSTDTQYF. CDR3 nucleotide sequence: TGTGCCAGCAGCCAAGACGTCCAGGGCAGCACAGATACGCAGTATTTT.

This chain uses TRBV27 with TRBJ2-6, with D possibly matching TRBD1 (6 bases). The CDR3 is 16 residues long. Trimming removed 6 bases at V and 4 bases at J, with 16 bases between. Per the germline V gene, CDR1 is MNHEY and CDR2 is SMNVEV (reference sequence). CDR3: CASRRLQGGGANVLTF. The CDR3 coding sequence is TGTGCCAGCAGGCGACTACAGGGTGGAGGGGCCAACGTCCTGACTTTC.

The V gene is TRBV19, the J gene TRBJ2-4, with D tentatively TRBD1 (5 bases). Germline CDR1 and CDR2: LNHDA and SQIVND (reference sequence). The V and J ends lost 5 bases and 3 bases respectively, with 14 bases between them. CDR3 size: 15 residues. The CDR3 loop is CASSPVGAHKNIQYF. DNA of the CDR3: TGTGCCAGTAGTCCCGTAGGGGCCCACAAAAACATTCAGTACTTC.

V usage is TRBV6-6 and J usage is TRBJ1-2; D unresolved. Germline values: CDR1 MNHNY, CDR2 SVGAGI (reference sequence). V shed 0 bases and J shed 3 bases, with 11 bases lying between them. This CDR3 has 15 residues. CDR3 sequence: CASSYSSGEYYGYTF. The CDR3 DNA sequence: TGTGCCAGCAGTTACTCTTCCGGGGAATACTATGGCTACACCTTC.

This chain joins TRBV5-1 and TRBJ1-2; 7 bases line up with TRBD1. Germline values: CDR1 SGHRS, CDR2 YFSETQ. The CDR3 has 14 amino acids. The V segment lost 4 bases and the J segment 7 bases; nucleotides outside the gene matches: 10. Written as DNA, the CDR3 is TGCGCCAGCAGCGTGGGACAGCCGCTATTTGGCTACACCTTC. Residues: CASSVGQPLFGYTF.

This chain connects TRBV10-3 to TRBJ2-5, with D maybe TRBD1 (6 bases). Germline values: CDR1 ENHRY, CDR2 SYGVKD. The CDR3 covers 14 residues. Trimming left V 5 bases short and J 4 bases short, with 14 bases between. The DNA for the CDR3 is TGTGCCATCAGTCTGGACCCAGGGGTAGAGACCCAGTACTTC. This translates into CAISLDPGVETQYF.

The CDR3 spells CASSPLGGLASSGELFF. The DNA for the CDR3 is TGTGCCAGCAGCCCCCTCGGGGGACTAGCTAGCTCGGGGGAGCTGTTTTTT. The chain carries TRBV7-9 and TRBJ2-2; 9 positions agree with TRBD2. Per germline, CDR1 SEHNR and CDR2 FQNEAQ (reference sequence). The V gene end was trimmed by 5 bases and the J gene end by 8 bases; junction bases not matched to a gene: 15. The CDR3 has 17 amino acids.

This rearrangement joins TRBV5-4 to TRBJ2-5, with D perhaps TRBD1 (5 bases). The CDR3 has 13 residues. V lost 9 bases to trimming and J lost 1 base, with 13 bases between them. The V gene's germline CDR1 is SGHNT and CDR2 YYREEE (reference sequence). CDR3 loop: CATSRGLQETQYF. As DNA, the CDR3 is TGTGCCACCTCTAGGGGTCTCCAAGAGACCCAGTACTTC. Looking up the rest from reference TRBV5-4 and TRBJ2-5 gives the full variable domain: ETGVTQSPTHLIKTRGQQVTLRCSSQSGHNTVSWYQQALGQGPQFIFQYYREEENGRGNFPPRFSGLQFPNYSSELNVNALELDDSALYLCATSRGLQETQYFGPGTRLLVL.